The 17 T cell receptor beta chains reported below all come from one sample, sequenced in a study of PD-1 blockade in classical Hodgkin lymphoma. After autologous stem cell transplantation all patients relapsed, and prior brentuximab vedotin exposure differed between cohorts. The protocol was immunoSEQ multiplex PCR, while the TCRdb copy is restricted to in-frame clones and leaves out a portion. The repertoire consists of approximately 44,000 clones, with approximately 80% occurring once and the leading ten covering under 25%. The starting material was peripheral blood mononuclear cells (PBMCs), obtained at baseline. The receptors come from a human donor with classical Hodgkin lymphoma.

The chain is built from TRBV7-8 and TRBJ1-2; TRBD1 aligns across 8 bases. Germline CDR1 is SGHVS and CDR2 is FQNEAQ. The V and J ends lost 5 bases and 4 bases, in that order; junction bases with no gene match: 12. This CDR3 has 16 residues. The CDR3 nucleotides read TGTGCCAGCAGCACCCGAGGACAGGGCAGAAGCTATGGCTACACCTTC. This gives the protein CASSTRGQGRSYGYTF.

This chain links TRBV5-5 with TRBJ2-7; D is possibly TRBD1 or TRBD2 (5 bases each). Germline-derived CDR1 and CDR2 are SGHKS and YYEKEE (reference sequence). With 4 bases removed from V and 1 base from J, the gap between germline ends came to 15 bases. CDR3 length equals 15 residues. This CDR3 is CASSVGVRGSYEQYF. Written as DNA, the CDR3 is TGTGCCAGCAGCGTCGGGGTGAGGGGATCCTACGAGCAGTACTTC.

A few counts support this clone. This rearrangement joins TRBV19 to TRBJ2-3; TRBD2 aligns across 12 bases. CDR1 LNHDA and CDR2 SQIVND come from the germline V gene (reference sequence). Trimming at V came to 0 bases and at J to 5 bases, leaving 9 bases not matched to a gene. This CDR3 is 18 amino acids long. As DNA, the CDR3 is TGTGCCAGTAGTATAGATCATTTCGGACTAGCGGGGAAAGATACGCAGTATTTT. Amino acids: CASSIDHFGLAGKDTQYF.

The CDR3 sequence is CASSQDIAGVETQYF. CDR3 DNA: TGTGCCAGCAGCCAAGATATTGCGGGAGTGGAGACCCAGTACTTC. This sequence joins TRBV14 and TRBJ2-5; 7 nucleotides line up with TRBD2. Germline CDR1 SGHDN, CDR2 FVKESK. Trimming at V came to 0 bases and at J to 5 bases, leaving 6 bases not matched to a gene. This CDR3 region has 15 residues. Filled out from reference TRBV14 and TRBJ2-5, the complete variable domain reads EAGVTQFPSHSVIEKGQTVTLRCDPISGHDNLYWYRRVMGKEIKFLLHFVKESKQDESGMPNNRFLAERTGGTYSTLKVQPAELEDSGVYFCASSQDIAGVETQYFGPGTRLLVL.

This chain connects TRBV30 to TRBJ2-1; maybe TRBD2 (6 bases). The V gene lost 0 bases and the J gene lost 6 bases, with 12 bases spanning the gap. This CDR3 has 14 amino acids. Germline CDR1 is GTSNPN and CDR2 is SVGIG (reference sequence). As DNA, the CDR3 is TGTGCCTGGAGTGTAGGGGCGGGATCCAATGAGCAGTTCTTC. Translating it yields CAWSVGAGSNEQFF.

V gene TRBV6-5 combines with J gene TRBJ2-7; no reliable D call. The CDR3 length is 11 residues. Germline V gene sequence: CDR1 MNHEY, CDR2 SVGAGI. V was pared by 6 bases and J by 1 base, with 4 bases between. The CDR3 reads CASSRSYEQYF. For the CDR3, the DNA is TGTGCCAGCAGCCGATCCTACGAGCAGTACTTC.

This chain links TRBV6-1 with TRBJ2-1, with a weak D call TRBD2 (6 bases). The germline V gene has CDR1 MNHNS and CDR2 SASEGT. The length of the CDR3 is 15 residues. V lost 3 bases, J lost 2 bases, and 11 bases lay in between. The CDR3 sequence is CASSDTGGAYNEQFF. Written as DNA, the CDR3 is TGTGCCAGCAGTGACACGGGCGGGGCCTACAATGAGCAGTTCTTC.

This chain joins TRBV11-2 and TRBJ2-7; D is tentatively TRBD1 or TRBD2 (5 bases each). This CDR3 is built from 16 residues. Germline V gene sequence: CDR1 SGHAT, CDR2 FQNNGV. V lost 2 bases and J 0 bases, leaving 14 bases between the germline ends. The CDR3 coding sequence is TGTGCCAGCAGCTTACGTCAAGGGGACCGCTCCTACGAGCAGTACTTC. Its translation is CASSLRQGDRSYEQYF.

V gene TRBV9 combines with J gene TRBJ2-1, with 10 bases lining up with TRBD2. The CDR3 is 16 residues long. The junction had 4 bases not matched to a gene; V was cut back by 0 bases and J by 4 bases. From germline, CDR1 is SGDLS and CDR2 YYNGEE. CDR3 sequence (DNA): TGTGCCAGCAGCGTAGCCCCGGGACTAGCGTACAATGAGCAGTTCTTC. It yields the protein CASSVAPGLAYNEQFF.

This chain connects TRBV2 to TRBJ1-1, with D possibly matching TRBD1 (6 bases). Trimming cost V 5 bases and J 4 bases, with 11 bases left between them. Germline V gives CDR1 SNHLY, CDR2 FYNNEI. The CDR3 length is 13 residues. Written as DNA, the CDR3 is TGTGCCAGCAGTTCACAGGGAACCACTGAAGCTTTCTTT. Translation: CASSSQGTTEAFF. Together with reference TRBV2 and TRBJ1-1, the CDR3 gives the full variable domain: EPEVTQTPSHQVTQMGQEVILRCVPISNHLYFYWYRQILGQKVEFLVSFYNNEISEKSEIFDDQFSVERPDGSNFTLKIRSTKLEDSAMYFCASSSQGTTEAFFGQGTRLTVV.

This clone was seen a handful of times. V gene TRBV6-5 combines with J gene TRBJ1-5, with D uncertain. The CDR3 is 15 amino acids. Trimming pared 0 bases from V and 0 bases from J, leaving 6 bases between. Germline V gene data show CDR1 as MNHEY and CDR2 as SVGAGI. In DNA form, the CDR3 reads TGTGCCAGCAGTTACTCGTCTCATAGCAATCAGCCCCAGCATTTT. Its translation is CASSYSSHSNQPQHF.

This clone was seen only a few times. This chain uses TRBV27 with TRBJ1-1; D unresolved. The germline V gene has CDR1 MNHEY and CDR2 SMNVEV (reference sequence). The CDR3 is 14 residues long. Trimming removed 3 bases at V and 3 bases at J, with 11 bases between. Here the CDR3 DNA reads TGTGCCAGCAGTTTGATCCCAAAGTACACTGAAGCTTTCTTT. Protein product: CASSLIPKYTEAFF.

The chain links TRBV25-1 to TRBJ1-2, with D tentatively TRBD1 (6 bases). The germline gives CDR1 MGHDK, CDR2 SYGVNS. The CDR3 has 15 residues. With 5 bases removed from V and 2 bases from J, the gap between germline ends came to 15 bases. DNA of the CDR3: TGTGCCAGCAGTAGACGACAGGACTCAAACTATGGCTACACCTTC. Translated, it gives CASSRRQDSNYGYTF.

V is TRBV7-9 and J is TRBJ2-3, with 9 bases fitting TRBD1. The ends lost 7 bases at V and 4 bases at J; junction bases unmatched: 6. The CDR3 runs 14 residues. CDR1 is SEHNR, CDR2 FQNEAQ, per germline (reference sequence). The CDR3 nucleotides read TGTGCCAGCACTCCGGGACAGGGACCAGATACGCAGTATTTT. Its translation: CASTPGQGPDTQYF.

This clone has just a few counts. The chain has TRBV9 and TRBJ2-5; weak D call: TRBD2 (5 bases). CDR3 length: 12 amino acids. The V and J ends lost 0 bases and 7 bases respectively, with 7 bases between them. Per germline, CDR1 SGDLS and CDR2 YYNGEE. CDR3 nucleotides: TGTGCCAGCAGCGTAGTCGGAGGGACCCAGTACTTC. It translates to CASSVVGGTQYF.

As DNA, the CDR3 is TGTGCCAGCAGTCCGGGGTCGTCCACGGAGCAGTACTTC. It yields the protein CASSPGSSTEQYF. This chain joins TRBV28 and TRBJ2-7; weak D call: TRBD2 (5 bases). CDR1 is MDHEN and CDR2 is SYDVKM in the germline V gene. The ends were cut back, 5 bases at V and 7 bases at J, with 15 bases in the middle. CDR3 length equals 13 residues. The full variable domain, with the rest looked up from reference TRBV28 and TRBJ2-7, is DVKVTQSSRYLVKRTGEKVFLECVQDMDHENMFWYRQDPGLGLRLIYFSYDVKMKEKGDIPEGYSVSREKKERFSLILESASTNQTSMYLCASSPGSSTEQYFGPGTRLTVT.

This sequence joins TRBV7-6 and TRBJ2-3; possible D gene TRBD2, 6 bases. Germline values: CDR1 SGHVS, CDR2 FNYEAQ. The CDR3 sequence is 13 residues long. Trimming cost V 3 bases and J 4 bases, with 8 bases left between them. CDR3: CASSFSGSDTQYF. DNA for the CDR3: TGTGCCAGCAGCTTCAGCGGGTCAGATACGCAGTATTTT.